The 17 T cell receptor beta chains reported below all come from one sample, sequenced in a study of regulatory T cells in long-lasting Graves disease. CDR3-region Arm-PCR and iRepertoire HTBI primers produced the TCR beta libraries. TCRdb re-derived calls from the multiplex PCR reads in MiXCR, one entry per CDR3 protein. The sample holds 510,000 or so distinct CDR3 sequences; about 12% are singletons and the top ten take about 8.9%. The time point denotes: newly diagnosed GD, antithyroid drugs for less than 3 months. Generation of the TCR library employed RNA extracted from PBMCs. This sample was also put to use in a study of T cells in Graves' hyperthyroidism and ophthalmopathy.

This material consisted of peripheral blood mononuclear cells (PBMCs), taken at new diagnosis, from a patient treated with antithyroid drugs. These receptors all stem from a woman younger than 45 with Graves disease.

This clonotype was counted many times. The J gene is TRBJ1-5, the V gene TRBV28; D remains ambiguous. CDR1 and CDR2 from the germline V gene are MDHEN and SYDVKM. The ends were cut back, 3 bases at V and 7 bases at J, with 13 bases in the middle. The CDR3 extends over 14 amino acids. The CDR3 DNA reads TGTGCCAGCAGTTTTTCCGGAGGCGGGCAGCCCCAGCATTTT. Translated: CASSFSGGGQPQHF.

This clonotype was found many times. The V and J genes are TRBV13 and TRBJ1-2; D is undetermined. The CDR3 has 17 amino acids. Trimming removed 7 bases from V and 1 base from J, with 22 bases in between. Germline V CDR1 and CDR2: PRHDT, FYEKMQ (reference sequence). CDR3 in amino acids: CASIRTQVLTGNYGYTF. The CDR3 DNA is TGTGCCAGCATCCGAACCCAGGTTCTTACTGGTAACTATGGCTACACCTTC.

This clonotype has more than one count but fewer than ten. This chain joins TRBV19 and TRBJ1-2; TRBD1 might be the D (5 bases). The germline gives CDR1 LNHDA, CDR2 SQIVND (reference sequence). This CDR3 is built from 14 residues. V lost 0 bases to trimming and J lost 5 bases, with 10 bases between them. As DNA, the CDR3 is TGTGCCAGTAGTATAGATGGGACGGTATATGGCTACACCTTC. Its protein product is CASSIDGTVYGYTF.

On this clonotype itself: This sequence is one base from a far larger clone and is likely a read error. The chain combines TRBV10-3 with TRBJ2-1; possibly TRBD1 for D (6 bases). This CDR3 is 17 amino acids long. Per the germline V gene, CDR1 is ENHRY and CDR2 is SYGVKD. The CDR3: CASSRPGAGGPNNGQFF. CDR3 coding DNA: TGTGCCAGCAGTCGACCAGGGGCGGGCGGGCCTAACAATGGGCAGTTCTTC.

Many counts were recorded for this clonotype. The chain has TRBV20-1 and TRBJ2-7; no definite D call. CDR3 length: 14 residues. The germline V gene encodes CDR1 DFQATT and CDR2 SNEGSKA (reference sequence). This chain's CDR3 is CSIRTRRNTYEQYF. CDR3 coding DNA: TGCAGCATACGAACTCGTCGTAATACCTACGAGCAGTACTTC.

This clonotype was observed a handful of times. The germline gene is not matched at one end of the junction; a read error may be the cause. CDR3: CVSSPDSQRNEQYF. CDR3 in DNA: TGTGTCAGCAGCCCCGATAGCCAACGTAATGAGCAGTACTTC. The V and J genes are TRBV11-3 and TRBJ2-7; D is unresolved. CDR3 size: 14 residues. The germline gives CDR1 SGHNT, CDR2 YENEEA.

This clonotype was observed at least ten times. The chain employs TRBV11-3 and TRBJ1-1, with D hard to call. Germline lookup yields CDR1 SGHNT and CDR2 YENEEA. The CDR3 length is 13 residues. Trimming cost V 5 bases and J 1 base, with 8 bases left between them. The CDR3 DNA is TGTGCCAGCAGCGCTGCAGAGAACACTGAAGCTTTCTTT. Amino acids: CASSAAENTEAFF.

The CDR3 spells CASSGGGPWIGELFF. The CDR3, as DNA: TGTGCCAGCAGTGGGGGGGGTCCCTGGATCGGGGAGCTGTTTTTT. The V gene is TRBV9, the J gene TRBJ2-2; 7 nucleotides align to TRBD2. V lost 5 bases and J lost 7; bases outside the gene matches: 11. From germline, CDR1 is SGDLS and CDR2 YYNGEE. The CDR3 totals 15 residues.

At least ten counts were recorded for this clonotype. Because the CDR3 is missing its conserved closing phenylalanine or tryptophan, this is likely a read error. V and J are TRBV6-1 and TRBJ1-3; tentative D call: TRBD1 (5 bases). The V gene lost 6 bases and the J gene lost 2 bases, with 11 bases spanning the gap. Germline V lookup: CDR1 MNHNS, CDR2 SASEGT. This CDR3 comprises 14 residues. The CDR3 nucleotides read TGTGCCAGCAGCCCAGGGAGCCCTGGAAACACCATATATCTT. Residues: CASSPGSPGNTIYL.

This clonotype showed up many times. The chain uses TRBV20-1 and TRBJ2-7; D perhaps matches TRBD2 (6 bases). Germline V gives CDR1 DFQATT, CDR2 SNEGSKA (reference sequence). The CDR3 runs to 11 residues. Trimming left V 7 bases short and J 3 bases short, with 10 bases between. The CDR3 is CSGGLGYEQYF. In DNA, the CDR3 is TGCAGTGGGGGACTGGGCTACGAGCAGTACTTC.

This clonotype was found a few times. The chain links TRBV5-8 to TRBJ2-5, with 8 bases that match TRBD2. CDR3 size: 16 residues. Unmatched junction bases numbered 13, after V lost 4 bases and J lost 5 bases. Germline V CDR1 and CDR2: SGHTS, YDEGEE. CDR3 DNA: TGTGCCAGCAGCCCCGCCGGGACTAGGGGTACGGAGACCCAGTACTTC. Amino acids: CASSPAGTRGTETQYF. The whole variable domain, filled in from reference TRBV5-8 and TRBJ2-5, reads EAGVTQSPTHLIKTRGQQATLRCSPISGHTSVYWYQQALGLGLQFLLWYDEGEERNRGNFPPRFSGRQFPNYSSELNVNALELEDSALYLCASSPAGTRGTETQYFGPGTRLLVL.

This clonotype was seen repeatedly, ten times or more. V and J are TRBV20-1 and TRBJ2-1; 9 positions match TRBD1. The CDR3 runs to 15 residues. Per the germline V gene, CDR1 is DFQATT and CDR2 is SNEGSKA (reference sequence). Germline trimming cut 4 bases from V and 9 bases from J; bases unmatched to any gene: 13. The CDR3 coding sequence is TGCAGTGCTATCAAGGCCGGGACAGGGCTTGGTGAGCAGTTCTTC. It specifies CSAIKAGTGLGEQFF.

This clonotype was detected ten times or more. V usage is TRBV27 and J usage is TRBJ2-5, with a weak D call TRBD2 (5 bases). This CDR3 region has 15 residues. V lost 6 bases, J lost 4 bases, and 18 bases lay in between. CDR1 is MNHEY, CDR2 SMNVEV, per germline (reference sequence). Here the CDR3 DNA reads TGTGCCAGCAGAACCGGGATCCCAGCGAGAGAGACCCAGTACTTC. Translated, it gives CASRTGIPARETQYF.

This clonotype has only a few counts. The chain joins TRBV5-6 to TRBJ1-2; perhaps TRBD1 as D (6 bases). V was pared by 4 bases and J by 7 bases, with 14 bases between. CDR1 and CDR2 from the germline V gene are SGHDT and YYEEEE. The CDR3 spans 13 residues. Here the CDR3 reads CASSADRYIGYTF. The CDR3 coding sequence is TGTGCCAGCAGCGCAGACAGGTACATTGGCTACACCTTC.

In its sample, this clonotype was seen a few times. The chain is built from TRBV10-3 and TRBJ2-6; D possibly uses TRBD1 or TRBD2 (5 bases each). Germline-derived CDR1 and CDR2 are ENHRY and SYGVKD. CDR3 length: 19 amino acids. Between the trimmed V and J ends, which lost 4 bases and 0 bases, there was a span of 19 bases. The CDR3 DNA is TGTGCCATCAGTGGGCCTTTTGGGGGAGCCTCCTCTGGGGCCAACGTCCTGACTTTC. This codes for CAISGPFGGASSGANVLTF.

This clonotype occurred many times. This chain links TRBV2 with TRBJ2-3, with 8 bases matching TRBD1. The DNA matches TRBJ2-7 better at its end, which makes the J call doubtful. The CDR3 has 13 residues. The germline CDR1 and CDR2 sequences are SNHLY and FYNNEI. CDR3 sequence reads: CASAGTGHYEQYF. Here the CDR3 DNA reads TGTGCCAGCGCCGGGACAGGACATTACGAGCAGTACTTC.

V and J are TRBV10-3 and TRBJ1-1; maybe TRBD1 (5 bases). The CDR3 is 15 amino acids. Germline assignment: CDR1 ENHRY and CDR2 SYGVKD. The V end was cut by 3 bases, the J end by 2 bases, with 13 bases between. CDR3 DNA sequence: TGTGCCATCAGTGACCCGGGACGGAGCAACACTGAAGCTTTCTTT. It is translated as CAISDPGRSNTEAFF.